Below, one T cell receptor (beta chain) is given with its context. This entry is derived from a study of blood T cell repertoires in COVID-19. Study at large: From the United States, Italy and Spain came samples of acute and convalescent COVID-19. Sample material is recorded as cDNA or gDNA derived from T cells, B-cell-depleted T cells, or PBMCs.

The authors' processing: Amplification from reference gene primers served as the basis for estimated nucleated cell counts. Some clones are missing from TCRdb's copy, which holds only in-frame ones; the method was immunoSEQ multiplex PCR. Clone size and V and J calls were adopted from that table, with D and trimming inferred from the DNA. The data contain 140,000 to 150,000 clones, just under 80% of them seen just once; the ten biggest clones take up about 2%. V lost 0 bases, J lost 4 bases, and 6 bases stayed unmatched. Germline values: CDR1 SGHDN, CDR2 FVKESK. CDR3 length equals 17 residues. The clonotype originates from a woman aged 55-70 years with acute or convalescent COVID-19. The rearrangement uses TRBV14 and TRBJ2-5, with TRBD2 matching over 12 bases. Sequenced material: peripheral blood. The CDR3 sequence: CASSQEALAGGTETQYF. DNA for the CDR3: TGTGCCAGCAGCCAAGAAGCGCTAGCGGGAGGGACAGAGACCCAGTACTTC.